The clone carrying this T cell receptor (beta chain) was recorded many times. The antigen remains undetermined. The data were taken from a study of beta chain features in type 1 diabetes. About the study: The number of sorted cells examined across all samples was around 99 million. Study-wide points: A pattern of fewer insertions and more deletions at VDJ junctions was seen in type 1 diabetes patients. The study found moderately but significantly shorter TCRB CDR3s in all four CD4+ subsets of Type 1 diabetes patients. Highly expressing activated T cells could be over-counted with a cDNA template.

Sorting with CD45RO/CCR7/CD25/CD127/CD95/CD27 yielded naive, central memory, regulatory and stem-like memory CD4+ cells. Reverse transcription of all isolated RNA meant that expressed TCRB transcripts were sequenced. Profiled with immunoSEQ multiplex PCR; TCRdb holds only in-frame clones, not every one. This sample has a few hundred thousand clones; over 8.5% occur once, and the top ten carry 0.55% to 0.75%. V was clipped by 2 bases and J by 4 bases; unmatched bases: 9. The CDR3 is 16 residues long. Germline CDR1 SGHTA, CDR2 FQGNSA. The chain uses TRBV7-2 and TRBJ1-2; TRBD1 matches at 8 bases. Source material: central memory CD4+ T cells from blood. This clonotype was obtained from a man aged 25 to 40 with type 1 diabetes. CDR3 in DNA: TGTGCCAGCAGCTTAACCGGGGACAGGACAATCTATGGCTACACCTTC. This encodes CASSLTGDRTIYGYTF.